These 29 T cell receptor beta chains came from one sample sequenced in a study of cytomegalovirus exposure and HLA in healthy donors. Amplification used 60 Vbeta primers and 13 Jbeta primers. The assay was immunoSEQ multiplex PCR, and TCRdb's table has in-frame clones only and misses some. Its listing shows 95,000 to 150,000 clones. The specimen was PBMCs. These receptors were obtained from a young man in good health and CMV-seronegative.

The rearrangement uses TRBV2 and TRBJ2-1, with 9 bases fitting TRBD1. The CDR3 contains 13 residues. With V trimmed by 11 bases and J by 5 bases, 7 bases remained unmatched. The V gene's germline CDR1 is SNHLY and CDR2 FYNNEI. The CDR3 protein is CAGSGQGNNEQFF. CDR3 nucleotide sequence: TGTGCCGGCTCGGGACAGGGTAACAATGAGCAGTTCTTC.

The chain links TRBV13 to TRBJ2-1; D is perhaps TRBD2 (6 bases). CDR1 PRHDT and CDR2 FYEKMQ come from the germline V gene (reference sequence). This CDR3 is built from 12 residues. V shed 5 bases and J shed 14 bases, with 16 bases lying between them. CDR3 sequence reads: CASSPEGGHEFF. Here the CDR3 DNA reads TGTGCCAGCAGCCCCGAGGGAGGACATGAGTTCTTC.

CDR3 residues: CASRSYDRLANYGYTF. DNA for the CDR3: TGTGCCAGCAGGTCCTATGACAGGCTAGCTAACTATGGCTACACCTTC. The V gene is TRBV2, the J gene TRBJ1-2; D possibly corresponds to TRBD1 (6 bases). Germline CDR1 reads SNHLY; CDR2 reads FYNNEI. V gave up 6 bases and J gave up 0 bases, with 17 bases separating them. The CDR3 runs 16 residues.

This chain uses TRBV5-1 with TRBJ2-1, with TRBD2 identical over 16 bases. CDR3 length: 17 residues. V trimming: 4 bases; J trimming: 9 bases; junction bases outside the gene matches: 10. Germline V lookup: CDR1 SGHRS, CDR2 YFSETQ. The CDR3 spells CASSPGTSGRAQAEQFF. The CDR3 DNA reads TGCGCCAGCAGCCCTGGGACTAGCGGGAGGGCCCAGGCTGAGCAGTTCTTC.

The V call is TRBV18, the J call TRBJ1-4, with a possible D match to TRBD1 (5 bases). CDR1 and CDR2 from the germline V gene are KGHSH and LQKENI. The CDR3 contains 15 residues. V dropped 1 base and J dropped 7 bases, with 13 bases sitting between them. DNA for the CDR3: TGTGCCAGCTCACCACTAGGGGAAAGTGGTGAAAAACTGTTTTTT. It yields the protein CASSPLGESGEKLFF.

The V and J genes are TRBV5-6 and TRBJ2-5; TRBD1 might be the D (5 bases). The closer fit of TRBJ2-7 to the DNA end suggests the J call may be wrong. Germline V gene lookup returns CDR1 SGHDT and CDR2 YYEEEE. CDR3 length equals 12 residues. CDR3: CASSLARAEQYF. CDR3 DNA sequence: TGTGCCAGCAGCTTGGCCAGGGCCGAGCAGTACTTC.

V is TRBV10-2 and J is TRBJ2-5, with 9 bases lining up with TRBD2. With 8 bases clipped from V and 0 bases from J, the junction kept 4 bases outside the gene matches. CDR1 and CDR2 (germline): WSHSY, SAAADI. CDR3 length: 14 amino acids. The DNA of the CDR3 is TGCGCCAGCGGGATAGCGGGAGACCAAGAGACCCAGTACTTC. Residues: CASGIAGDQETQYF.

V usage is TRBV30 and J usage is TRBJ1-6, with TRBD1 matching over 7 bases. CDR1 and CDR2 from the germline V gene are GTSNPN and SVGIG (reference sequence). CDR3 length equals 13 residues. V lost 1 base and J lost 10; bases outside the gene matches: 4. The CDR3 loop reads CAWSGQGDSPLHF. The DNA of the CDR3 is TGTGCCTGGAGTGGACAGGGAGACTCACCCCTCCACTTT.

The chain employs TRBV4-1 and TRBJ1-3; D is ambiguous. The CDR3 covers 14 residues. Looked up from germline, CDR1 is MGHRA and CDR2 is YSYEKL. V gave up 4 bases and J gave up 3 bases, with 10 bases separating them. Written as DNA, the CDR3 is TGCGCCAGCAGCCGCCTCGGCGGTGGAAACACCATATATTTT. It is translated as CASSRLGGGNTIYF.

As regards this clone: At one boundary the junction diverges from the germline segment, which might be a read error. The chain recombines TRBV5-6 with TRBJ2-7, with D unresolved. The V gene's germline CDR1 is SGHDT and CDR2 YYEEEE. CDR3 length: 13 residues. The CDR3 loop is CASSPQVGYEQHF. Written as DNA, the CDR3 is TGTGCCAGCAGCCCGCAGGTTGGCTACGAGCAGCACTTC.

Here the CDR3 reads CASSPTGFSGTEAFF. The CDR3 coding sequence is TGTGCCAGCAGCCCAACAGGATTTTCGGGCACTGAAGCTTTCTTT. V and J are TRBV7-8 and TRBJ1-1; tentatively, D is TRBD1 (5 bases). The ends were cut back, 5 bases at V and 4 bases at J, with 17 bases in the middle. The CDR3 has 15 amino acids. CDR1 and CDR2 from the germline V gene are SGHVS and FQNEAQ.

The chain combines TRBV7-9 with TRBJ2-7; 9 nucleotides align to TRBD2. The CDR3 covers 14 residues. CDR1 and CDR2 (germline): SEHNR, FQNEAQ (reference sequence). V lost 5 bases, J lost 2 bases, and 4 bases stayed unmatched. CDR3 DNA: TGTGCCAGCAGCAAGGCGGGAGGGCCCTACGAGCAGTACTTC. Encoded protein: CASSKAGGPYEQYF.

The chain has TRBV7-9 and TRBJ2-5, with 9 bases matching TRBD2. The CDR3 is made up of 14 amino acids. V was pared by 10 bases and J by 3 bases, with 9 bases of the junction left unmatched. Germline V gives CDR1 SEHNR, CDR2 FQNEAQ (reference sequence). The CDR3 region is CATRSRTSEETQYF. In nucleotides, the CDR3 is TGTGCCACCCGTTCCCGGACTAGCGAAGAGACCCAGTACTTC. The variable domain in full, with the rest retrieved from reference TRBV7-9 and TRBJ2-5, is DTGVSQNPRHKITKRGQNVTFRCDPISEHNRLYWYRQTLGQGPEFLTYFQNEAQLEKSRLLSDRFSAERPKGSFSTLEIQRTEQGDSAMYLCATRSRTSEETQYFGPGTRLLVL.

The CDR3 sequence: CASSQEFGDRVGVSEKLFF. CDR3 sequence (DNA): TGTGCCAGCAGCCAAGAGTTTGGGGACAGGGTGGGGGTAAGCGAAAAACTGTTTTTT. The J gene is TRBJ1-4, the V gene TRBV4-2; 9 bases align to TRBD1. Trimming at V came to 0 bases and at J to 8 bases, leaving 16 bases not matched to a gene. Germline V gene lookup returns CDR1 LGHNA and CDR2 YNFKEQ. This CDR3 has 19 amino acids.

The rearrangement joins TRBV30 to TRBJ1-1, with TRBD1 matching over 7 bases. This CDR3 has 13 amino acids. From germline, CDR1 is GTSNPN and CDR2 SVGIG (reference sequence). V gave up 0 bases and J gave up 6 bases; unmatched junction bases: 4. The CDR3 coding sequence is TGTGCCTGGAGTGTTACAGGGGCGGCTGAAGCTTTCTTT. Protein product: CAWSVTGAAEAFF.

The chain links TRBV11-3 to TRBJ2-2; no firm D call. Trimming removed 1 base from V and 6 bases from J, with 6 bases in between. Germline CDR1 is SGHNT and CDR2 is YENEEA. CDR3 size: 13 residues. DNA of the CDR3: TGTGCCAGCAGCTTAGGAGTATCCGGGGAGCTGTTTTTT. It codes for CASSLGVSGELFF.

CDR3 residues: CASSFALTNGYTF. CDR3 DNA: TGTGCCAGCAGTTTCGCCCTGACAAATGGCTACACCTTC. The chain recombines TRBV27 with TRBJ1-2; D gene ambiguous. CDR1 is MNHEY and CDR2 is SMNVEV in the germline V gene (reference sequence). This CDR3 has 13 residues. Deletions cut 3 bases from V and 6 bases from J, with 11 bases between.

The chain recombines TRBV28 with TRBJ1-1, with TRBD1 as a possible D gene (5 bases). V lost 7 bases and J 0 bases, leaving 9 bases between the germline ends. This CDR3 region has 13 residues. The germline V gene has CDR1 MDHEN and CDR2 SYDVKM. Written as DNA, the CDR3 is TGTGCCAGCATGGGGCAGATGAACACTGAAGCTTTCTTT. It translates to CASMGQMNTEAFF.

This sequence joins TRBV10-1 and TRBJ2-7; 11 nucleotides align to TRBD2. The trim removed 5 bases at V and 5 bases at J, leaving 5 bases unmatched. The germline V gene encodes CDR1 WNHNN and CDR2 SYGVQD (reference sequence). The CDR3 extends over 14 amino acids. CDR3 region: CASSPGLAVHEQYF. CDR3 DNA sequence: TGCGCCAGCAGTCCGGGACTAGCGGTGCACGAGCAGTACTTC.

The chain employs TRBV7-2 and TRBJ1-4; D uncertain. Germline V gene lookup returns CDR1 SGHTA and CDR2 FQGNSA. This CDR3 comprises 13 residues. Between the trimmed V and J ends, which lost 3 bases and 4 bases, there was a span of 6 bases. CDR3: CASSFRFNEKLFF. In nucleotides, the CDR3 is TGTGCCAGCAGCTTTCGGTTTAATGAAAAACTGTTTTTT.

The genes are TRBV19 and TRBJ2-7; 8 nucleotides match TRBD1. The J segment lost 2 bases and the V segment lost 5 bases, leaving 5 bases of the junction unmatched. CDR1 LNHDA and CDR2 SQIVND come from the germline V gene (reference sequence). The CDR3 length is 14 residues. CDR3 loop: CASSLTGAAYEQYF. The CDR3 DNA sequence: TGTGCCAGTAGTCTGACAGGGGCCGCCTACGAGCAGTACTTC.

The V gene is TRBV19, the J gene TRBJ2-5, with D possibly matching TRBD1 (6 bases). The CDR3 is 15 residues long. Trimming stripped 7 bases from V and 3 bases from J, with 18 bases between. Germline V gene data show CDR1 as LNHDA and CDR2 as SQIVND (reference sequence). As DNA, the CDR3 is TGTGCCAGTACCGTACCGAGGGACAAAGAAGAGACCCAGTACTTC. Encoded protein: CASTVPRDKEETQYF.

This chain uses TRBV27 with TRBJ2-1; D is unclear. The V gene's germline CDR1 is MNHEY and CDR2 SMNVEV (reference sequence). This CDR3 is 15 amino acids long. V lost 7 bases to trimming and J lost 0 bases, with 13 bases between them. CDR3 in amino acids: CASKETPGSYNEQFF. The CDR3 DNA is TGTGCCAGCAAAGAAACCCCAGGCTCCTACAATGAGCAGTTCTTC.

The CDR3: CASSRDRVSSGNTIYF. Here the CDR3 DNA reads TGTGCCAGCAGCCGGGACAGGGTCTCATCAGGAAACACCATATATTTT. The chain links TRBV2 to TRBJ1-3; 9 bases are shared with TRBD1. Germline V CDR1 and CDR2: SNHLY, FYNNEI. V lost 6 bases and J lost 4; bases outside the gene matches: 10. This CDR3 is 16 amino acids long.

V is TRBV5-1 and J is TRBJ2-3; TRBD1 aligns across 8 bases. The CDR3 loop spans 16 amino acids. Per the germline V gene, CDR1 is SGHRS and CDR2 is YFSETQ. The J segment lost 1 base and the V segment lost 0 bases, leaving 4 bases of the junction unmatched. The CDR3 sequence: CASSLAVTGGTDTQYF. In DNA, the CDR3 is TGCGCCAGCAGCTTGGCCGTGACAGGGGGCACAGATACGCAGTATTTT.

In regard to this clone: The same CDR3 arises from other DNA sequences in this sample as well. The chain couples TRBV18 to TRBJ1-1; no clear D gene. V lost 3 bases and J 0 bases, leaving 11 bases between the germline ends. The CDR3 is 15 residues long. Germline values: CDR1 KGHSH, CDR2 LQKENI. The CDR3 nucleotides are TGTGCCAGCTCACCCCCGACGGGGATGAACACTGAAGCTTTCTTT. It codes for CASSPPTGMNTEAFF. Full variable domain (rest looked up from reference TRBV18 and TRBJ1-1): NAGVMQNPRHLVRRRGQEARLRCSPMKGHSHVYWYRQLPEEGLKFMVYLQKENIIDESGMPKERFSAEFPKEGPSILRIQQVVRGDSAAYFCASSPPTGMNTEAFFGQGTRLTVV.

The genes are TRBV27 and TRBJ2-5; 10 bases fit TRBD2. The CDR3 has 13 amino acids. Germline CDR1 is MNHEY and CDR2 is SMNVEV (reference sequence). With 6 bases clipped from V and 2 bases from J, the junction kept 0 bases outside the gene matches. The CDR3 DNA is TGTGCCAGCAGACTAGCGGGGCAAGAGACCCAGTACTTC. Protein sequence: CASRLAGQETQYF.

The rearrangement joins TRBV12-5 to TRBJ1-2; D may be TRBD1 (6 bases). V lost 5 bases and J 8 bases, leaving 12 bases between the germline ends. The CDR3 is 12 residues long. Germline CDR1 LGHNT, CDR2 FRNRAP. CDR3 in amino acids: CASGLGGDGYTF. The CDR3 coding sequence is TGTGCTAGTGGTCTAGGGGGGGACGGCTACACCTTC. The full variable domain, in which reference TRBV12-5 and TRBJ1-2 provide the parts outside the CDR3, is DARVTQTPRHKVTEMGQEVTMRCQPILGHNTVFWYRQTMMQGLELLAYFRNRAPLDDSGMPKDRFSAEMPDATLATLKIQPSEPRDSAVYFCASGLGGDGYTFGSGTRLTVV.

The rearrangement joins TRBV7-2 to TRBJ2-7; 15 positions match TRBD2. Germline V gives CDR1 SGHTA, CDR2 FQGNSA. CDR3 size: 17 residues. Unmatched junction bases numbered 5, after V lost 5 bases and J lost 0 bases. The CDR3 region has the DNA TGTGCCAGCAGCCGGACTAGCGGGGGGGGAAGCTCCTACGAGCAGTACTTC. Its protein is CASSRTSGGGSSYEQYF.